This T cell receptor beta chain came from a study of T-cell memory formation after mild COVID-19. Study-level points and caveats: For second-wave clones that peaked at day 37, SARS-CoV-2 specificity went unverified.

The germline CDR1 and CDR2 sequences are SQVTM and ANQGSEA. The CDR3 runs to 11 residues. V was clipped by 4 bases and J by 4 bases, with 7 bases between them. TCRdb recomputed calls from the 5' RACE reads with MiXCR, one row per CDR3 protein. The sample records hundreds of thousands of distinct CDR3 sequences, 20% to 25% being singletons. In its sample, this clonotype was seen a few times. The antigen remains undetermined. Sequencing was performed on PBMCs or a T cell subset sorted from them (not recorded which). This receptor was obtained from a man younger than 35 who had mild COVID-19 (a few samples of this study predate the infection). Cell type and time point are not known. The chain couples TRBV29-1 to TRBJ1-2; D gene unclear. CDR3: CSVVWAYGYTF. For the CDR3, the DNA is TGCAGCGTTGTGTGGGCCTATGGCTACACCTTC. The variable domain in full, completed from reference TRBV29-1 and TRBJ1-2, reads SAVISQKPSRDICQRGTSLTIQCQVDSQVTMMFWYRQQPGQSLTLIATANQGSEATYESGFVIDKFPISRPNLTFSTLTVSNMSPEDSSIYLCSVVWAYGYTFGSGTRLTVV.